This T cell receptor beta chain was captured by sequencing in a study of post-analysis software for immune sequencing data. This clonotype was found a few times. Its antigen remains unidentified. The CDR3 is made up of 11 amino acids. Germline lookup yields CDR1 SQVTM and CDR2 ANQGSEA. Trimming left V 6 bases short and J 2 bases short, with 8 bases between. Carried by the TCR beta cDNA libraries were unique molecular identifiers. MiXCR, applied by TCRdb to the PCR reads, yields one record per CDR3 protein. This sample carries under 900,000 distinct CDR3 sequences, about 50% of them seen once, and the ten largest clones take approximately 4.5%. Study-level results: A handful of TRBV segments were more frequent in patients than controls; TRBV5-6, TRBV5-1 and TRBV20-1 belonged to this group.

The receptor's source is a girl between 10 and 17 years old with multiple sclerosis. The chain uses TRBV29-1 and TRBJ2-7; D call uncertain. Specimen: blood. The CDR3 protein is CSVRGTYEQYF. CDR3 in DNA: TGCAGCGTACGTGGAACCTACGAGCAGTACTTC.